This is a list of T cell receptor beta chains from one sample in a study of neurological immune-mediated disorders. TCRdb re-analysed the 5' RACE reads in MiXCR, keeping a single row per CDR3 protein. The sample has approximately 90,000 distinct CDR3 sequences; 3.5% are singletons. Sequencing used PBMCs. The receptors derive from a woman in her late teens or twenties with multiple sclerosis. Both conserved end residues are part of each CDR3. D genes are given only for firm matches. A row's size may be missing; if present it is once, few, many or a size class.

V	D	J	size	DNA	CDR3
TRBV14	NA	TRBJ2-1	many	TGTGCCAGCAGCCAAAGGGTTTTGCGGGACACCTCCTACAATGAGCAGTTCTTC	CASSQRVLRDTSYNEQFF
TRBV18	NA	TRBJ2-7	many	TGTGCCAGCCGGAAACCCACGGACTACGAGCAGTACTTC	CASRKPTDYEQYF
TRBV18	NA	TRBJ2-7	many	TGTGCCAGCTCACCATCTCAGTTTTCCTACGAGCAGTACTTC	CASSPSQFSYEQYF
TRBV7-9	TRBD1	TRBJ2-2	many	TGTGCCAGCAGCCCGACAGGGCGTGGGACCGGGGAGCTGTTTTTT	CASSPTGRGTGELFF
TRBV14	NA	TRBJ2-1	many	TGTGCCAGCAGCCAAGATGTAGCTTGGGAGCAGTTCTTC	CASSQDVAWEQFF
TRBV18	TRBD1	TRBJ1-1	few	TGTGCCAGCTCACCATGGGACAGAAACTATGAAGCTTTCTTT	CASSPWDRNYEAFF
TRBV18	NA	TRBJ1-3	many	TGTGCCAGCTCACCACCGGGCCTGATAGGAAACACCATATATTTT	CASSPPGLIGNTIYF
TRBV6-1	NA	TRBJ2-5	many	TGTGCCAGCAGTCCCTCGACAGGAGGGGAGACCCAGTACTTC	CASSPSTGGETQYF
TRBV5-1	TRBD1	TRBJ1-5	many	TGCGCCAGCAGCTTAGGGACAGGGAGAAATCAGCCCCAGCATTTT	CASSLGTGRNQPQHF
TRBV5-1	TRBD1	TRBJ1-6	many	TGCGCCAGCGGTACCGGGACAGTTAATTCACCCCTCCACTTT	CASGTGTVNSPLHF
TRBV15	NA	TRBJ2-7	many	TGTGCCACCAGCACGGGACGGGGCTCCTACGAGCAGTACTTC	CATSTGRGSYEQYF
TRBV7-8	TRBD1	TRBJ2-7	many	TGTGCCAGCAGCCTACGGGACAGGGGGTACGAGCAGTACTTC	CASSLRDRGYEQYF
TRBV6-6	TRBD1	TRBJ1-6	many	TGTGCCAGCAGTTACCGCCAGGGGGATTCACCCCTCCACTTT	CASSYRQGDSPLHF
TRBV5-1	NA	TRBJ2-3	many	TGCGCCAGCAGCTTCTGGCTTCCCACAGATACGCAGTATTTT	CASSFWLPTDTQYF
TRBV7-2	TRBD1	TRBJ2-5	many	TGTGCCAGCAGCAGGGAGACAGGGGCGGGAGAGACCCAGTACTTC	CASSRETGAGETQYF
TRBV6-6	TRBD1	TRBJ1-3	many	TGTGCCAGCAGCCGGGGACAGGGCCAAGCGGGAAACACCATATATTTT	CASSRGQGQAGNTIYF
TRBV7-6	TRBD1	TRBJ1-2	many	TGTGCCAGCAGCTTAGGACAGGGGCATGGCTACACCTTC	CASSLGQGHGYTF
TRBV6-5	NA	TRBJ1-1	many	TGTGCCAGCAGTCGCGGACAGACCGAAGCTGAAGCTTTCTTT	CASSRGQTEAEAFF
TRBV20-1	NA	TRBJ2-7	many	TGCAGTGCTAGTGAGGCGGGATATATATACGAGCAGTACTTC	CSASEAGYIYEQYF
TRBV4-3	TRBD1	TRBJ2-5	many	TGCGCCAGCAGCCAAGGGACAGGGGCGGGGGAGACCCAGTACTTC	CASSQGTGAGETQYF
TRBV10-3	NA	TRBJ2-3	many	TGTGCCCTTCGGGGGGCCTTTTCAACAGATACGCAGTATTTT	CALRGAFSTDTQYF
TRBV15	NA	TRBJ2-5	many	TGTGCCACCAGCGACTCAGGGACCGGGGGAGAGACCCAGTACTTC	CATSDSGTGGETQYF
TRBV6-5	NA	TRBJ2-5	many	TGTGCCAGCAGTTACTCCGGACCTCACCAAGAGACCCAGTACTTC	CASSYSGPHQETQYF
TRBV24-1	NA	TRBJ1-5	many	TGTGCCACCAGTGAGGCTGGGCGCAATCAGCCCCAGCATTTT	CATSEAGRNQPQHF
TRBV5-6	TRBD2	TRBJ2-7	many	TGTGCCAGCAGCTTGCCGCCGGGACTAGCGGGAGAATACGAGCAGTACTTC	CASSLPPGLAGEYEQYF
TRBV7-2	NA	TRBJ2-2	many	TGTGCCAGCAGCCAAGGGCCAGTCCCGAACACCGGGGAGCTGTTTTTT	CASSQGPVPNTGELFF
TRBV7-9	TRBD1	TRBJ2-5	many	TGTGCCAGCAGCTTAGCGGGACAGGCGAACCAAGAGACCCAGTACTTC	CASSLAGQANQETQYF
TRBV11-2	NA	TRBJ2-3	many	TGTGCCAGCAGCCTTCTGGTTCAAACAGATACGCAGTATTTT	CASSLLVQTDTQYF
TRBV7-9	TRBD2	TRBJ2-6	many	TGTGCCAGCAGCTTACGGACTAGCTCTGGGGCCAACGTCCTGACTTTC	CASSLRTSSGANVLTF
TRBV18	NA	TRBJ1-2	many	TGTGCCAGCTCACCATCGACCGGGGCTAACTATGGCTACACCTTC	CASSPSTGANYGYTF
TRBV5-6	TRBD1	TRBJ2-7	many	TGTGCCAGCAGCACTCCCGGGACAGGGGTTGTGGAGCAGTACTTC	CASSTPGTGVVEQYF
TRBV20-1	NA	TRBJ1-3	many	TGCAGTGCTAGAGGGAGGGAGCTCGGAAACACCATATATTTT	CSARGRELGNTIYF
TRBV12-3/TRBV12-4	NA	TRBJ2-5	many	TGTGCCAGCTCGAGGGACACGGCGGGGACCCAGTACTTC	CASSRDTAGTQYF
TRBV18	NA	TRBJ1-4	many	TGTGCCAGCTCACTCGAGGGGAGCTCGAATGAAAAACTGTTTTTT	CASSLEGSSNEKLFF
TRBV11-2	NA	TRBJ2-1	many	TGTGCCAGCAGCCCCCGCGGGGCCGCGTCCTACAATGAGCAGTTCTTC	CASSPRGAASYNEQFF
TRBV11-2	TRBD1	TRBJ2-1	NA	TGTGCCAGCAGCTTAGAGGGGACAGCCCACTACAATGAGCAGTTCTTC	CASSLEGTAHYNEQFF
TRBV20-1	NA	TRBJ2-2	many	TGCAGTGCTAGGGTTCGGGGGAACACCGGGGAGCTGTTTTTT	CSARVRGNTGELFF
TRBV20-1	NA	TRBJ1-4	many	TGCAGTGCTAGTCCGGGGGACCCACGGGAAAAACTGTTTTTT	CSASPGDPREKLFF
TRBV3-1	NA	TRBJ2-7	many	TGTGCCAGCAGCCAAGGGGTCGAGCAGTACTTC	CASSQGVEQYF
TRBV6-5	NA	TRBJ1-1	few	TGTGCCAGCAGGGTGACCACCGGGACTCTGAACACTGAAGCTTTCTTT	CASRVTTGTLNTEAFF
TRBV2	NA	TRBJ1-4	many	TGTGCCAGCCGAAATGAAAAACTGTTTTTT	CASRNEKLFF
TRBV20-1	TRBD2	TRBJ2-1	many	TGCAGTGCTAGTGGGGGGGGCAATGAGCAGTTCTTC	CSASGGGNEQFF
TRBV5-1	TRBD1	TRBJ2-2	many	TGCGCCAGCAGCTTGTCCGGGACAGGGAGTAGCGGGTTATCCACCGGGGAGCTGTTTTTT	CASSLSGTGSSGLSTGELFF
TRBV4-1	TRBD1	TRBJ1-2	few	TGCGCCAGCACTTTGGGACAGGGGAACTATGGCTACACCTTC	CASTLGQGNYGYTF
TRBV20-1	NA	TRBJ2-5	many	TGCAGTGCTAAGATATTCTTCCAAGAGACCCAGTACTTC	CSAKIFFQETQYF
TRBV9	TRBD2	TRBJ2-3	many	TGTGCCAGCAGCGCGGGACTAGCGGGTGTAGATACGCAGTATTTT	CASSAGLAGVDTQYF
TRBV7-2	TRBD1	TRBJ2-7	many	TGTGCCAGCAGCTCCACAGGGGGCAACTACGAGCAGTACTTC	CASSSTGGNYEQYF
TRBV4-2	TRBD1	TRBJ2-7	many	TGTGCCAGCAGCCAGGACTCCGGGACAGGGGGCGAGCAGTACTTC	CASSQDSGTGGEQYF
TRBV18	NA	TRBJ1-2	many	TGTGCCAGCTCATGGAGCTATGGCTACACCTTC	CASSWSYGYTF
TRBV12-5	NA	TRBJ2-7	NA	TGTGCTAGTCTCTCCGGGGGCTACGAGCAGTACTTC	CASLSGGYEQYF
TRBV5-1	NA	TRBJ2-3	NA	TGCGCCAGCAGCACCGTCTCGGGCACAGATACGCAGTATTTT	CASSTVSGTDTQYF
TRBV15	TRBD2	TRBJ2-3	many	TGTGCCACCAGCAGAACGGGGGGTTCCACAGATACGCAGTATTTT	CATSRTGGSTDTQYF
TRBV27	TRBD2	TRBJ2-3	many	TGTGCCAGCAGTTTTGAGGGAGGGATCACAGATACGCAGTATTTT	CASSFEGGITDTQYF
TRBV20-1	NA	TRBJ1-1	many	TGCAGTGCTAGTTCGGGGAACACTGAAGCTTTCTTT	CSASSGNTEAFF
TRBV6-6	TRBD1	TRBJ1-2	many	TGTGCCAGCAGTTACCTCGGGACAGGGGGAAGTACTAACTATGGCTACACCTTC	CASSYLGTGGSTNYGYTF
TRBV20-1	TRBD2	TRBJ2-7	many	TGCAGTGTTAGGGACGGGGGGATAACCTACGAGCAGTACTTC	CSVRDGGITYEQYF